This T cell receptor beta chain came from a study of T cells in Graves' hyperthyroidism and ophthalmopathy. Points on this clonotype: Its antigen remains unidentified.

The study excluded patients with uncontrolled infection, other autoimmune disease, pregnancy or lactation. Out of roughly 9.1 ml of fresh peripheral blood came the PBMCs. The V end was cut by 1 base, the J end by 5 bases, with 12 bases between. Looked up from germline, CDR1 is MGHRA and CDR2 is YSYEKL. This CDR3 contains 15 residues. Amplified TCR beta CDR3 regions derived from RNA transcripts. Using the HTBI primer set, a first-round RT-PCR was run on the TCR CDR3. TCRdb re-called the multiplex PCR reads with MiXCR, one entry per CDR3 protein. The sample carries a few hundred thousand distinct CDR3 sequences, more than 15% recorded once. General study points: Most expanded thyroid clonotypes above 0.001 recurred in blood. Prediction of ophthalmopathy progression came a median approximately 6.6 months pre-onset.

J is TRBJ1-5 and V is TRBV4-1, with D possibly matching TRBD1 (5 bases). Specimen: blood. This clonotype was sampled from a woman under 30 with Graves' hyperthyroidism. CDR3 amino acids: CASSQVGDSYQPQHF. The CDR3 coding sequence is TGCGCCAGCAGCCAAGTGGGAGACAGTTATCAGCCCCAGCATTTT.